These 28 T cell receptor beta chains share one sample of origin, sequenced in a study of Ad26.COV2.S vaccination and SARS-CoV-2 variants. The treatment denotes: roughly 20 received Ad26.COV2.S at low or high dose, single or two shots; 5 received placebo; per-sample allocation not given. Repertoires come from day 63 after the first vaccine or placebo injection. Repertoires were generated with immunoSEQ multiplex PCR, while TCRdb's copy carries only in-frame clones and drops some. The data show 350,000 to 500,000 clones, with 75% to 95% seen just once and over 9% held by the top ten. The source material was peripheral blood, sampled in a trial of Ad26.COV2.S vaccine versus placebo. These receptor sequences come from a person between 18 and 65 years old who received the Ad26.COV2.S COVID-19 vaccine or a placebo.

This chain connects TRBV4-3 to TRBJ2-7; 13 bases align to TRBD2. The CDR3 is 15 residues long. The V gene's germline CDR1 is LGHNA and CDR2 YSLEER. The V segment lost 4 bases and the J segment 2 bases; nucleotides outside the gene matches: 2. The CDR3 sequence: CASSPGLAGAYEQYF. CDR3 DNA: TGCGCCAGCAGCCCCGGACTAGCGGGGGCCTACGAGCAGTACTTC.

The V call is TRBV3-1 (or the pseudogene TRBV3-2), the J call TRBJ2-7; 8 bases are a match to TRBD1. Trimming at V came to 4 bases and at J to 3 bases, leaving 5 bases not matched to a gene. This CDR3 spans 14 amino acids. Germline CDR1 LGHDT, CDR2 YNNKEL (reference sequence). DNA for the CDR3: TGTGCCAGCAGCCCCGGGACAGGTAACTACGAGCAGTACTTC. Amino acids: CASSPGTGNYEQYF.

The chain links TRBV6-2 or TRBV6-3 to TRBJ2-3; D might be TRBD2 (5 bases). The V end was cut by 1 base, the J end by 8 bases, with 16 bases between. Germline CDR1 reads MNHEY; CDR2 reads SVGEGT. There are 15 residues in the CDR3. This CDR3 reads CASSYLEPGRGTQYF. DNA for the CDR3: TGTGCCAGCAGTTACTTGGAGCCGGGTCGGGGTACGCAGTATTTT.

CDR3 region: CAISLGGTKPNNEQFF. In DNA form, the CDR3 reads TGTGCCATCAGTCTGGGCGGGACGAAACCTAACAATGAGCAGTTCTTC. This sequence joins TRBV10-3 and TRBJ2-1, with D possibly being TRBD2 (6 bases). V lost 5 bases to trimming and J lost 5 bases, with 19 bases between them. Germline values: CDR1 ENHRY, CDR2 SYGVKD. The CDR3 is made up of 16 amino acids.

The rearrangement uses TRBV7-8 and TRBJ2-6, with a weak D call TRBD1 (5 bases). Trimming took off 2 bases at V and 2 bases at J, with 19 bases between the two ends. The CDR3 runs to 19 residues. From germline, CDR1 is SGHVS and CDR2 FQNEAQ. CDR3 coding DNA: TGTGCCAGCAGCTTAACTGCGACAGTAACTACGACTGGGGCCAACGTCCTGACTTTC. It specifies CASSLTATVTTTGANVLTF.

The J gene is TRBJ1-1, the V gene TRBV6-5; D may be TRBD1 (6 bases). The CDR3 has 13 residues. The germline V gene encodes CDR1 MNHEY and CDR2 SVGAGI. V was pared by 8 bases and J by 8 bases, with 18 bases between. In nucleotides, the CDR3 is TGTGCCAGCGCCCAGGGGAAGGTATCAGAAGCTTTCTTT. Translating it yields CASAQGKVSEAFF.

J is TRBJ2-7 and V is TRBV2; tentatively, D is TRBD1 (6 bases). Germline V gene sequence: CDR1 SNHLY, CDR2 FYNNEI. The CDR3 has 14 amino acids. Trimming took off 2 bases at V and 5 bases at J, with 13 bases between the two ends. The CDR3 region has the DNA TGTGCCAGCAGTGAACCTGCAGGGGCAAACGAGCAGTACTTC. It specifies CASSEPAGANEQYF.

In its sample, this clone was seen once. DNA of the CDR3: TGCAGTGCTAGTGGCAGGGTGCGGTACGAGCAGTACTTC. Its protein product is CSASGRVRYEQYF. The chain employs TRBV20-1 and TRBJ2-7, with TRBD1 as a possible D gene (5 bases). The CDR3 spans 13 residues. CDR1 and CDR2 (germline): DFQATT, SNEGSKA (reference sequence). The V end lost 3 bases, the J end lost 4 bases, and 13 bases lay between the germline ends.

The chain carries TRBV3-1 (or the pseudogene TRBV3-2) and TRBJ1-6, with 8 bases matching TRBD1. Trimming removed 0 bases from V and 7 bases from J; junction bases left unmatched: 8. CDR1 is LGHDT, CDR2 YNNKEL, per germline (reference sequence). The CDR3 loop spans 17 amino acids. The CDR3 protein is CASSQDRSGQENSPLHF. The CDR3 DNA reads TGTGCCAGCAGCCAAGATAGATCGGGACAGGAGAATTCACCCCTCCACTTT.

The CDR3 sequence is CASSARVGETQYF. In DNA form, the CDR3 reads TGTGCCAGCAGCGCCAGGGTTGGGGAGACCCAGTACTTC. The chain joins TRBV27 to TRBJ2-5, with a weak D call TRBD1 (5 bases). CDR1 and CDR2 from the germline V gene are MNHEY and SMNVEV (reference sequence). The CDR3 totals 13 residues. Deletions cut 6 bases from V and 5 bases from J, with 13 bases between.

V is TRBV19 and J is TRBJ1-3, with D possibly TRBD1 on 5 matching bases. Trimming took off 3 bases at V and 9 bases at J, with 21 bases between the two ends. CDR1 LNHDA and CDR2 SQIVND come from the germline V gene (reference sequence). The CDR3 is made up of 16 amino acids. The CDR3 DNA reads as TGTGCCAGTAGTATCCACCGGGACCCTCACCGGAGCACCATATATTTT. It translates to CASSIHRDPHRSTIYF.

The chain links TRBV5-6 to TRBJ2-2; no clear D. This CDR3 has 15 residues. Germline V gene lookup returns CDR1 SGHDT and CDR2 YYEEEE. V was shortened by 2 bases and J by 6 bases, with 14 bases between the two germline ends. This CDR3 is CASSFRAPLAGELFF. For the CDR3, the DNA is TGTGCCAGCAGCTTTAGGGCGCCGTTGGCCGGGGAGCTGTTTTTT.

This clone came up a few times. V and J are TRBV6-5 and TRBJ2-5; possibly TRBD1 for D (6 bases). The CDR3 totals 14 residues. Trimming took 8 bases from V and 7 from J, leaving 20 bases between them. CDR1 is MNHEY and CDR2 is SVGAGI in the germline V gene. The CDR3 region is CASRPQTGPRTQYF. The CDR3 DNA reads TGTGCCAGCCGTCCCCAGACAGGCCCCAGGACCCAGTACTTC.

To note about this clone: Mismatch with germline at one junction end may stem from a read error. CDR3 loop: CASSLGLSSTDTQYF. CDR3 bases: TGTGCTAGCAGCTTAGGACTTTCTAGCACAGATACGCAGTATTTT. V usage is TRBV7-7 and J usage is TRBJ2-3; weak D call: TRBD2 (5 bases). The CDR3 spans 15 residues. Germline assignment: CDR1 SSHAT and CDR2 FNYEAQ (reference sequence).

The V and J genes are TRBV30 and TRBJ1-5; D perhaps matches TRBD1 (5 bases). The germline V gene has CDR1 GTSNPN and CDR2 SVGIG (reference sequence). This CDR3 is 13 amino acids long. V was cut by 0 bases and J by 11 bases, with 14 bases left in between. In DNA, the CDR3 is TGTGCCTGGAGTGTACCCGAAAAGGGGTCCCAGCATTTT. Its protein is CAWSVPEKGSQHF.

The chain recombines TRBV9 with TRBJ2-7; 8 positions agree with TRBD1. The CDR3 is 15 residues long. The germline gives CDR1 SGDLS, CDR2 YYNGEE. With V trimmed by 3 bases and J by 3 bases, 8 bases remained unmatched. CDR3 in DNA: TGTGCCAGCAGCGCGGGGAACACAGGGGGCTACGAGCAGTACTTC. Residues: CASSAGNTGGYEQYF.

On this clone: The sample contains more than one DNA sequence encoding this CDR3. The chain carries TRBV5-4 and TRBJ2-3; a possible D gene is TRBD2 (5 bases). CDR3 length equals 14 residues. Germline V gene data show CDR1 as SGHNT and CDR2 as YYREEE (reference sequence). The V end lost 0 bases, the J end lost 6 bases, and 11 bases lay between the germline ends. The CDR3: CASSLGLAADTQYF. The DNA of the CDR3 is TGTGCCAGCAGCTTGGGTCTAGCTGCGGATACGCAGTATTTT.

The chain couples TRBV27 to TRBJ2-7; D might be TRBD1 or TRBD2, each matching 7 bases. V lost 3 bases to trimming and J lost 0 bases, with 12 bases between them. The CDR3 is 15 amino acids. Germline V gives CDR1 MNHEY, CDR2 SMNVEV (reference sequence). The CDR3 loop reads CASSFRGGSSYEQYF. The DNA for the CDR3 is TGTGCCAGCAGTTTCAGGGGGGGAAGCTCCTACGAGCAGTACTTC.

This chain uses TRBV9 with TRBJ2-2; no clear D gene. Trimming cost V 0 bases and J 0 bases, with 9 bases left between them. The CDR3 is 16 amino acids. The germline V gene encodes CDR1 SGDLS and CDR2 YYNGEE. The CDR3 DNA sequence: TGTGCCAGCAGCGTAGGCGAGTTCGCGAACACCGGGGAGCTGTTTTTT. Encoded protein: CASSVGEFANTGELFF. The whole variable domain, filled in from reference TRBV9 and TRBJ2-2, reads DSGVTQTPKHLITATGQRVTLRCSPRSGDLSVYWYQQSLDQGLQFLIQYYNGEERAKGNILERFSAQQFPDLHSELNLSSLELGDSALYFCASSVGEFANTGELFFGEGSRLTVL.

The V and J genes are TRBV27 and TRBJ2-5; TRBD1 might be the D (6 bases). Between the trimmed V and J ends, which lost 2 bases and 5 bases, there was a span of 12 bases. The CDR3 spans 14 residues. The germline V gene encodes CDR1 MNHEY and CDR2 SMNVEV (reference sequence). This chain's CDR3 is CASSLLGGSETQYF. In DNA form, the CDR3 reads TGTGCCAGCAGTTTACTAGGGGGTTCGGAGACCCAGTACTTC.

The chain uses TRBV6-5 and TRBJ2-7; possibly TRBD1 for D (6 bases). Per germline, CDR1 MNHEY and CDR2 SVGAGI. Deletions cut 6 bases from V and 3 bases from J, with 12 bases between. The CDR3 length is 13 residues. The CDR3 bases are TGTGCCAGCAGAAGACAGGAAAACTACGAGCAGTACTTC. This codes for CASRRQENYEQYF.

The chain employs TRBV5-6 and TRBJ1-1, with D unresolved. There are 13 residues in the CDR3. The germline CDR1 and CDR2 sequences are SGHDT and YYEEEE. V was shortened by 0 bases and J by 3 bases, with 6 bases between the two germline ends. CDR3 loop: CASSLAVYTEAFF. The CDR3 DNA sequence: TGTGCCAGCAGCTTGGCTGTCTACACTGAAGCTTTCTTT.

This chain joins TRBV9 and TRBJ1-2; 7 bases are shared with TRBD1. Germline V gene data show CDR1 as SGDLS and CDR2 as YYNGEE. The V gene end was trimmed by 0 bases and the J gene end by 13 bases; junction bases not matched to a gene: 12. There are 14 residues in the CDR3. CDR3 sequence: CASSVVGGTAPTTF. CDR3 bases: TGTGCCAGCAGCGTAGTAGGGGGGACAGCCCCAACCACCTTC.

This clone was observed once. J is TRBJ2-2 and V is TRBV15, with D perhaps TRBD2 (5 bases). V dropped 4 bases and J dropped 3 bases, with 15 bases sitting between them. The V gene's germline CDR1 is LNHNV and CDR2 YYDKDF (reference sequence). The length of the CDR3 is 16 residues. The CDR3 bases are TGTGCCACCAGCATCCTGTCGGGGAGAGACACCGGGGAGCTGTTTTTT. As protein: CATSILSGRDTGELFF.

CDR3 in amino acids: CATRTGVGETQYF. DNA for the CDR3: TGTGCCACCAGAACAGGGGTAGGGGAGACCCAGTACTTC. The chain employs TRBV15 and TRBJ2-5, with 7 bases identical to TRBD1. Germline CDR1 and CDR2: LNHNV and YYDKDF (reference sequence). The CDR3 has 13 residues. With V trimmed by 6 bases and J by 5 bases, 6 bases remained unmatched.

This clone was seen once. J is TRBJ2-1 and V is TRBV5-6; D ambiguous. CDR1 and CDR2 from the germline V gene are SGHDT and YYEEEE. The CDR3 totals 15 residues. V lost 3 bases to trimming and J lost 3 bases, with 13 bases between them. The CDR3 DNA is TGTGCCAGCAGCTGGAACTCCGTAGGCTACAATGAGCAGTTCTTC. It translates to CASSWNSVGYNEQFF.

This clone was observed once. The same CDR3 arises from other DNA sequences in this sample as well. The chain combines TRBV12-3 or TRBV12-4 with TRBJ2-1; D unclear. V lost 6 bases and J lost 9, with 12 bases in between. The CDR3 loop spans 12 amino acids. The CDR3 loop reads CASSLSRSEQFF. CDR3 DNA sequence: TGTGCCAGCAGCCTGTCCAGGAGTGAGCAGTTCTTC.

The chain is built from TRBV18 and TRBJ1-1, with no clear D. Germline V gives CDR1 KGHSH, CDR2 LQKENI. CDR3 length equals 13 residues. With 3 bases removed from V and 4 bases from J, the gap between germline ends came to 9 bases. CDR3 sequence (DNA): TGTGCCAGCTCACCGAAAGTTTCCACTGAAGCTTTCTTT. Its protein is CASSPKVSTEAFF. The whole variable domain, remainder taken from reference TRBV18 and TRBJ1-1, is NAGVMQNPRHLVRRRGQEARLRCSPMKGHSHVYWYRQLPEEGLKFMVYLQKENIIDESGMPKERFSAEFPKEGPSILRIQQVVRGDSAAYFCASSPKVSTEAFFGQGTRLTVV.